Described below is a single T cell receptor (beta chain) sequence and its context. Its matching antigen is unknown. Between the trimmed V and J ends, which lost 5 bases and 2 bases, there was a span of 13 bases. CDR3 length: 15 amino acids. Germline V gives CDR1 MNHEY, CDR2 SVGAGI. These data originate in a study of beta chain features in type 1 diabetes. The sequenced template was cDNA made from the entire isolated RNA. The method was immunoSEQ multiplex PCR; TCRdb's version includes in-frame clones alone and lacks a portion of them. Of 900,000 or so clones in the sample, about a sixth are singletons; the top ten hold 0.02% to 0.025%. General study results and limits: The study found moderately but significantly shorter TCRB CDR3s in all four CD4+ subsets of Type 1 diabetes patients. The naive, central memory and Treg TCRB repertoires looked more alike in patients than they did in healthy donors.

This chain connects TRBV6-5 to TRBJ2-1; D ambiguous. Sequencing was done on a sample of naive CD4+ T cells from blood. This TCR came from a woman aged 18-29 years in good health. CDR3 in DNA: TGTGCCAGCAGTCCCCTGGGTCCTACCTACAATGAGCAGTTCTTC. Amino acid sequence: CASSPLGPTYNEQFF.